This T cell receptor (beta chain) was observed in a study of response to subunit inactivated influenza vaccine. One entry per CDR3 protein results from TCRdb running MiXCR on the RT-PCR reads. Of roughly 760,000 distinct CDR3 sequences detected, approximately 21% appear once; the ten largest clones hold roughly a tenth. This clonotype was seen a handful of times. What it recognizes is unknown. Broader study findings: Researchers suggested that each seasonal influenza vaccination recruits few new T cells.

The CDR3 totals 13 residues. The V gene's germline CDR1 is MNHEY and CDR2 SVGEGT. The V gene lost 10 bases and the J gene lost 0 bases, with 12 bases spanning the gap. The rearrangement uses TRBV6-2 or TRBV6-3 and TRBJ1-1, with D possibly TRBD1 on 5 matching bases. This clonotype was sampled from a man in his fifties or sixties who received an inactivated influenza vaccine. Here the sequenced sample was PBMCs from blood, taken 4 to 6 days after vaccination. CDR3 bases: TGTGCCACCGCCGGACACTTGAACACTGAAGCTTTCTTT. Translating it yields CATAGHLNTEAFF.